A single sample is the source of the 24 T cell receptor beta chains below, sequenced in a study of identifying expanded T cells in peripheral blood. The data were produced by immunoSEQ multiplex PCR, yet TCRdb's version contains in-frame clones alone and is incomplete. The sample consists of approximately 75,000 clones, roughly 90% of them appearing once. The sample taken for sequencing was blood. These receptors all come from a person aged 18 to 75 in good health.

This clone has a single count. V usage is TRBV19 and J usage is TRBJ2-3, with D uncertain. This CDR3 spans 15 amino acids. Per germline, CDR1 LNHDA and CDR2 SQIVND (reference sequence). With 6 bases removed from V and 4 bases from J, the gap between germline ends came to 17 bases. The CDR3 DNA follows: TGTGCCAGTAGAAAGTTCGCCGGGCCCTCAGATACGCAGTATTTT. Protein: CASRKFAGPSDTQYF.

The CDR3 spells CASSPLAEGNTIYF. The CDR3 DNA is TGTGCCAGCTCACCACTGGCAGAGGGAAACACCATATATTTT. The chain uses TRBV18 and TRBJ1-3; D uncertain. Germline V CDR1 and CDR2: KGHSH, LQKENI. Trimming pared 1 base from V and 4 bases from J, leaving 8 bases between. The CDR3 length is 14 residues.

This rearrangement joins TRBV29-1 to TRBJ1-1, with a weak D call TRBD1 (6 bases). The CDR3 length is 13 residues. Deletions cut 5 bases from V and 6 bases from J, with 16 bases between. Per the germline V gene, CDR1 is SQVTM and CDR2 is ANQGSEA. CDR3 coding DNA: TGCAGCGTTCCCGGGCCGGGGGGCGCTGAAGCTTTCTTT. Protein: CSVPGPGGAEAFF.

V usage is TRBV28 and J usage is TRBJ2-7; D remains ambiguous. Trimming cost V 2 bases and J 6 bases, with 5 bases left between them. Germline V lookup: CDR1 MDHEN, CDR2 SYDVKM. The CDR3 covers 11 residues. The chain's CDR3 is CASSLRGEQYF. In DNA form, the CDR3 reads TGTGCCAGCAGTTTAAGAGGCGAGCAGTACTTC.

The chain combines TRBV5-1 with TRBJ2-5, with 7 bases lining up with TRBD2. Per germline, CDR1 SGHRS and CDR2 YFSETQ. V lost 3 bases, J lost 1 base, and 3 bases stayed unmatched. The CDR3 is 14 residues long. The CDR3 coding sequence is TGCGCCAGCAGCTCCCGGGGGGTCCAAGAGACCCAGTACTTC. It yields the protein CASSSRGVQETQYF.

CDR3 bases: TGTGCCAGCAGTTTATCATGGACAGCCCATGAGCAGTTCTTC. Its translation: CASSLSWTAHEQFF. The rearrangement joins TRBV27 to TRBJ2-1, with D maybe TRBD1 (6 bases). CDR1 is MNHEY and CDR2 is SMNVEV in the germline V gene (reference sequence). The CDR3 contains 14 residues. Trimming cost V 0 bases and J 8 bases, with 11 bases left between them.

The chain carries TRBV6-5 and TRBJ2-2; D call uncertain. Deletions cut 2 bases from V and 6 bases from J, with 10 bases between. CDR1 MNHEY and CDR2 SVGAGI come from the germline V gene. The CDR3 is made up of 14 amino acids. This chain's CDR3 is CASSYRLEAGELFF. As DNA, the CDR3 is TGTGCCAGCAGTTACCGCCTAGAGGCCGGGGAGCTGTTTTTT.

The chain uses TRBV5-1 and TRBJ2-1; 8 nucleotides match TRBD2. The germline gives CDR1 SGHRS, CDR2 YFSETQ. V trimming: 7 bases; J trimming: 9 bases; junction bases outside the gene matches: 12. The CDR3 is 14 residues long. This CDR3 reads CASEREIERGEQFF. The CDR3 DNA follows: TGCGCCAGCGAGCGGGAGATCGAACGCGGTGAGCAGTTCTTC.

The rearrangement joins TRBV28 to TRBJ2-4; D is unresolved. CDR1 and CDR2 (germline): MDHEN, SYDVKM. V lost 4 bases, J lost 0 bases, and 10 bases lay in between. The CDR3 is made up of 15 amino acids. The CDR3 loop reads CASSSMTLAKNIQYF. The CDR3 DNA sequence: TGTGCCAGCAGTTCCATGACCTTAGCCAAAAACATTCAGTACTTC.

The J gene is TRBJ2-2, the V gene TRBV11-2, with D unresolved. V lost 5 bases and J lost 6, with 16 bases in between. Germline CDR1 SGHAT, CDR2 FQNNGV. The CDR3 length is 15 residues. The CDR3: CASSTPGPGAGELFF. The CDR3, as DNA: TGTGCCAGCAGCACCCCGGGTCCAGGAGCCGGGGAGCTGTTTTTT. The full variable domain, its missing parts supplied by reference TRBV11-2 and TRBJ2-2, is EAGVAQSPRYKIIEKRQSVAFWCNPISGHATLYWYQQILGQGPKLLIQFQNNGVVDDSQLPKDRFSAERLKGVDSTLKIQPAKLEDSAVYLCASSTPGPGAGELFFGEGSRLTVL.

CDR3 region: CASSLTGGLNTEAFF. The CDR3 DNA reads as TGTGCCAGCAGCTTAACAGGGGGCCTTAACACTGAAGCTTTCTTT. This chain links TRBV7-2 with TRBJ1-1, with 9 bases fitting TRBD1. The germline V gene has CDR1 SGHTA and CDR2 FQGNSA. This CDR3 has 15 amino acids. Trimming cost V 2 bases and J 2 bases; bases outside gene matches: 3.

The chain joins TRBV7-2 to TRBJ2-5; 9 nucleotides agree with TRBD2. CDR1 and CDR2 from the germline V gene are SGHTA and FQGNSA. The CDR3 is made up of 16 amino acids. Unmatched junction bases numbered 11, after V lost 8 bases and J lost 1 base. CDR3: CASGLMAGGVQETQYF. CDR3 bases: TGTGCCAGCGGCCTGATGGCGGGAGGGGTCCAAGAGACCCAGTACTTC.

This clone has a handful of counts. The chain carries TRBV12-5 and TRBJ1-2; no reliable D call. The CDR3 runs 10 residues. Germline V lookup: CDR1 LGHNT, CDR2 FRNRAP. The CDR3 reads CARANYGYTF. The CDR3 DNA follows: TGTGCCAGAGCTAACTATGGCTACACCTTC.

The chain's CDR3 is CASSSSSTSGGAGYF. The CDR3 DNA sequence: TGTGCCAGCAGCTCCTCATCGACTAGCGGGGGGGCGGGGTACTTC. The rearrangement uses TRBV11-2 and TRBJ2-7; TRBD2 agrees at 14 bases. The junction had 11 bases not matched to a gene; V was cut back by 4 bases and J by 12 bases. The CDR3 covers 15 residues. Germline assignment: CDR1 SGHAT and CDR2 FQNNGV. The full variable domain, with the rest looked up from reference TRBV11-2 and TRBJ2-7, is EAGVAQSPRYKIIEKRQSVAFWCNPISGHATLYWYQQILGQGPKLLIQFQNNGVVDDSQLPKDRFSAERLKGVDSTLKIQPAKLEDSAVYLCASSSSSTSGGAGYFGPGTRLTVT.

This chain uses TRBV11-2 with TRBJ2-7, with TRBD2 matching 12 bases. CDR3 length: 15 amino acids. CDR1 is SGHAT, CDR2 FQNNGV, per germline. V lost 6 bases, J lost 6 bases, and 9 bases stayed unmatched. The CDR3 reads CASSSLRLAGVEQYF. The CDR3 DNA follows: TGTGCCAGCAGTTCCTTGAGACTAGCGGGAGTCGAGCAGTACTTC.

V and J are TRBV7-7 and TRBJ2-7, with 10 nucleotides matching TRBD2. The germline CDR1 and CDR2 sequences are SSHAT and FNYEAQ (reference sequence). The CDR3 totals 17 residues. With 5 bases clipped from V and 3 bases from J, the junction kept 13 bases outside the gene matches. The CDR3 is CASSPYPTSGYVYEQYF. DNA for the CDR3: TGTGCCAGCAGCCCCTACCCGACTAGCGGGTACGTCTACGAGCAGTACTTC.

This clone was picked up one time. The chain is built from TRBV2 and TRBJ2-2; D may be TRBD2 (6 bases). The CDR3 runs to 12 residues. Trimming took off 5 bases at V and 7 bases at J, with 8 bases between the two ends. The germline V gene encodes CDR1 SNHLY and CDR2 FYNNEI. The CDR3, as DNA: TGTGCCAGCAGTCAGACTAGCGGGGAGCTGTTTTTT. This gives the protein CASSQTSGELFF.

This chain connects TRBV27 to TRBJ2-1; D not resolved. In germline, CDR1 is MNHEY, CDR2 SMNVEV (reference sequence). Trimming cost V 6 bases and J 7 bases, with 13 bases left between them. This CDR3 contains 13 residues. The CDR3 DNA reads TGTGCCAGCAGCCAAGTTCGAGCAAATGAGCAGTTCTTC. Translated: CASSQVRANEQFF.

The sample holds a few counts of this clone. V gene TRBV7-8 combines with J gene TRBJ1-1; maybe TRBD1 (6 bases). With 7 bases removed from V and 3 bases from J, the gap between germline ends came to 6 bases. The CDR3 totals 11 residues. CDR1 is SGHVS and CDR2 is FQNEAQ in the germline V gene. For the CDR3, the DNA is TGTGCCAGCAAGGGGGACACTGAAGCTTTCTTT. Translated: CASKGDTEAFF.

This chain connects TRBV19 to TRBJ2-7; TRBD1 is a possible D gene (5 bases). The V gene lost 5 bases and the J gene lost 5 bases, with 16 bases spanning the gap. Looked up from germline, CDR1 is LNHDA and CDR2 is SQIVND (reference sequence). This CDR3 has 14 residues. The CDR3 protein is CASSRSQGAHEQYF. As DNA, the CDR3 is TGTGCCAGTAGTCGATCCCAGGGCGCCCACGAGCAGTACTTC.

The J gene is TRBJ1-1, the V gene TRBV27; weak D call: TRBD1 (5 bases). This CDR3 comprises 13 residues. The V end was cut by 6 bases, the J end by 5 bases, with 13 bases between. Germline V gene sequence: CDR1 MNHEY, CDR2 SMNVEV (reference sequence). CDR3 residues: CASRGGSETEAFF. CDR3 DNA sequence: TGTGCCAGCAGGGGGGGATCAGAGACTGAAGCTTTCTTT.

The chain carries TRBV30 and TRBJ2-1; D not certain. Trimming removed 2 bases at V and 14 bases at J, with 16 bases between. This CDR3 spans 12 amino acids. CDR1 and CDR2 from the germline V gene are GTSNPN and SVGIG (reference sequence). CDR3: CAWSSNMITKFF. In DNA form, the CDR3 reads TGTGCCTGGAGTTCCAACATGATTACGAAGTTCTTC.

The chain combines TRBV7-2 with TRBJ1-1; D remains ambiguous. This CDR3 contains 13 residues. CDR1 is SGHTA and CDR2 is FQGNSA in the germline V gene. V gave up 5 bases and J gave up 6 bases, with 13 bases separating them. The CDR3 region is CASSAVGFPEAFF. The CDR3 DNA sequence: TGTGCCAGCAGCGCCGTGGGGTTCCCTGAAGCTTTCTTT.

The chain joins TRBV5-6 to TRBJ2-5; D is possibly TRBD1 (6 bases). With 0 bases removed from V and 4 bases from J, the gap between germline ends came to 13 bases. The CDR3 extends over 15 amino acids. Germline CDR1 SGHDT, CDR2 YYEEEE. CDR3 in DNA: TGTGCCAGCAGCTTGGAGGCAGGGGTACGAGAGACCCAGTACTTC. This translates into CASSLEAGVRETQYF.